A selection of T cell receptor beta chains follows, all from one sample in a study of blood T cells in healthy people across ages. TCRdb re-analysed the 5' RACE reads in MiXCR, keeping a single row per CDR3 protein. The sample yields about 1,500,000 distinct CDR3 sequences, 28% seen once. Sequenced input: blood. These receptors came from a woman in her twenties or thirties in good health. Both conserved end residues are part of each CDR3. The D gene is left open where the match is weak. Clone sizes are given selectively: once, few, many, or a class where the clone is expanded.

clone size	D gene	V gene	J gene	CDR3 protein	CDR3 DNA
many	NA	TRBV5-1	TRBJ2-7	CASSHGKGLNEQYF	TGCGCCAGCAGCCATGGTAAAGGTCTGAACGAGCAGTACTTC
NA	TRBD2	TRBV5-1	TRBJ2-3	CASSLIPGLTTGIGDTQYF	TGCGCCAGCAGCTTGATTCCGGGACTAACTACGGGGATCGGGGATACGCAGTATTTT
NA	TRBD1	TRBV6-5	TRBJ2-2	CASNLRWQGATGELFF	TGTGCCAGCAACCTAAGGTGGCAGGGGGCGACCGGGGAGCTGTTTTTT
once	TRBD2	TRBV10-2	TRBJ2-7	CASRERGPYNEQYF	TGCGCCAGCAGGGAGCGGGGACCCTACAATGAGCAGTACTTC
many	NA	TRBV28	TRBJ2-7	CASQTGGGREQYF	TGTGCCAGCCAAACTGGGGGCGGACGCGAGCAGTACTTC
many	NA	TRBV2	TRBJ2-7	CASSVSASYEQYF	TGTGCCAGCAGTGTGTCAGCATCCTACGAGCAGTACTTC
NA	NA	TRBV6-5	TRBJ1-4	CASSRGVWANEKLFF	TGTGCCAGCAGTCGAGGGGTCTGGGCTAATGAAAAACTGTTTTTT
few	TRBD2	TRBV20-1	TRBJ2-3	CSARDQMGLAGVLDTQYF	TGCAGTGCTAGAGATCAGATGGGACTAGCGGGAGTTTTAGATACGCAGTATTTT
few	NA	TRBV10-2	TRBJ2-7	CASSESSEPDEQYF	TGCGCCAGCAGTGAGTCTTCAGAACCGGACGAGCAGTACTTC
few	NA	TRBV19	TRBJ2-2	CASSDLGAGELFF	TGTGCCAGTAGCGATCTGGGAGCCGGGGAGCTGTTTTTT
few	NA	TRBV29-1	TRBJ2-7	CSVGTIGFEQYF	TGCAGCGTTGGGACTATAGGATTCGAGCAGTACTTC
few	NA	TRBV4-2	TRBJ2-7	CASSQEQGPYEQYF	TGTGCCAGCAGCCAAGAACAGGGTCCCTACGAGCAGTACTTC
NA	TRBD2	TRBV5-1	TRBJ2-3	CASSPGLAGVREDTQYF	TGCGCCAGCAGCCCGGGACTAGCGGGGGTGAGGGAAGATACGCAGTATTTT
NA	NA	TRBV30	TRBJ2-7	CAWSRTPSYEQYF	TGTGCCTGGAGCCGGACACCATCCTACGAGCAGTACTTC
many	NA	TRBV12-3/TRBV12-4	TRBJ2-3	CASKPLRQSGTDTQYF	TGTGCCAGCAAGCCACTAAGACAGTCCGGCACAGATACGCAGTATTTT
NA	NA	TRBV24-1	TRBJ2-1	CATSDSSAQSSYNEQFF	TGTGCCACCAGTGATTCGTCGGCTCAGAGCTCCTACAATGAGCAGTTCTTC
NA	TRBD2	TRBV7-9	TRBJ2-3	CASRLPLAGGDTDTQYF	TGTGCCAGCAGACTACCCCTAGCGGGAGGGGACACAGATACGCAGTATTTT
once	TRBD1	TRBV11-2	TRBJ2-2	CASSLFSGGANTGELFF	TGTGCCAGCAGCTTGTTTTCAGGGGGAGCGAACACCGGGGAGCTGTTTTTT
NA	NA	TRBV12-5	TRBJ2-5	CASEDPNRPQETQYF	TGTGCTAGTGAGGACCCCAATAGGCCCCAAGAGACCCAGTACTTC
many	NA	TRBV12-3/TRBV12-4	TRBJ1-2	CASSFRGDYGYTF	TGTGCCAGCAGCTTTCGGGGCGACTATGGCTACACCTTC
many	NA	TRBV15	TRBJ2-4	CATSRDGGAKNIQYF	TGTGCCACCAGCAGAGACGGAGGGGCCAAAAACATTCAGTACTTC
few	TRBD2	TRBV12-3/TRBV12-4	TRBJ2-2	CASTAGGLPTGELFF	TGTGCCAGCACCGCGGGGGGACTTCCCACCGGGGAGCTGTTTTTT
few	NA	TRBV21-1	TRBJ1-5	CASSKFRGTYSNQPQHF	TGTGCCAGCAGCAAATTCAGGGGGACCTATAGCAATCAGCCCCAGCATTTT
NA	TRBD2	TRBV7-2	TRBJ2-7	CASSLWGGGYEQYF	TGTGCCAGCAGCTTGTGGGGGGGGGGCTACGAGCAGTACTTC
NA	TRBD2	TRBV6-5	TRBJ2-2	CASRFSGGVPGELFF	TGTGCCAGCAGGTTTAGCGGGGGGGTCCCCGGGGAGCTGTTTTTT
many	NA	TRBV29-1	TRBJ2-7	CSVYRSSSYEQYF	TGCAGCGTATACAGGTCCAGCTCCTACGAGCAGTACTTC
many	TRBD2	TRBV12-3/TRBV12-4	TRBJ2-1	CASSLGTSGNNEQFF	TGTGCCAGCAGTTTAGGGACTAGCGGAAACAATGAGCAGTTCTTC
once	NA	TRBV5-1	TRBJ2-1	CASSLAWTPNEQFF	TGCGCCAGCAGCCTGGCCTGGACTCCTAATGAGCAGTTCTTC
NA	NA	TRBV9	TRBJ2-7	CASSARDGYEQYF	TGTGCCAGCAGCGCGCGGGACGGCTACGAGCAGTACTTC
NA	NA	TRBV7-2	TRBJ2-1	CASSPPNEQFF	TGTGCCAGCAGCCCGCCCAATGAGCAGTTCTTC
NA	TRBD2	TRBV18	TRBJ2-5	CASSPRTSGDQEIQYF	TGTGCCAGCTCACCACGGACTAGCGGGGACCAAGAGATCCAGTACTTC
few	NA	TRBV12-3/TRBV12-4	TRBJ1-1	CASTTGLENTEAFF	TGTGCCAGCACGACAGGTCTAGAGAACACTGAAGCTTTCTTT
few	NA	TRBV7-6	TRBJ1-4	CASSQTSSGEKLFF	TGTGCCAGCAGCCAAACATCTTCGGGCGAAAAACTGTTTTTT
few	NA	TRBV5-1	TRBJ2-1	CASSFRGLNNEQFF	TGCGCCAGCAGCTTCAGGGGCCTGAACAATGAGCAGTTCTTC
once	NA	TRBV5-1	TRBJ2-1	CASSGGGGSSYNEQFF	TGCGCCAGCAGCGGAGGGGGGGGGAGCTCCTACAATGAGCAGTTCTTC
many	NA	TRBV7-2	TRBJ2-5	CASSLSGPGETQYF	TGTGCCAGCAGCTTATCAGGGCCGGGAGAGACCCAGTACTTC
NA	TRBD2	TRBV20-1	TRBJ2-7	CSARDLVRAGGSTDTQYF	TGCAGTGCTAGAGATCTAGTGAGGGCGGGAGGGAGCACAGATACGCAGTACTTC